The 2 T cell receptor beta chains listed next were all sequenced from one sample in a study of shared clonotypes between healthy human individuals. Measured with immunoSEQ multiplex PCR; TCRdb has only the in-frame clones, and not every one. The table shows around 1.9 million clones, with just over 90% occurring only once. CD45RO-negative CD8 cells positively selected for CCR7 made up the naive population, which excluded terminally differentiated effector memory CD45RA+ cells. The material sequenced was naive CD8+ T cells from PBMCs. The receptors shown here come from a man aged 18 to 35 in good health. Some clones in this sample may be carry-over from other donors' samples.

The J gene is TRBJ2-3, the V gene TRBV6-5, with TRBD2 as a possible D gene (5 bases). V was cut by 2 bases and J by 1 base, with 10 bases left in between. Germline CDR1 MNHEY, CDR2 SVGAGI. The CDR3 extends over 15 amino acids. The CDR3 loop reads CASSYLSGGTDTQYF. The CDR3, as DNA: TGTGCCAGCAGTTACCTAAGCGGAGGCACAGATACGCAGTATTTT.

The rearrangement links TRBV4-3 to TRBJ1-2; D unclear. Trimming pared 1 base from V and 4 bases from J, leaving 16 bases between. The CDR3 extends over 16 amino acids. The germline V gene encodes CDR1 LGHNA and CDR2 YSLEER. CDR3 amino acids: CASSQGVRRSGYGYTF. In DNA, the CDR3 is TGCGCCAGCAGCCAAGGGGTCCGGCGGTCTGGCTATGGCTACACCTTC.